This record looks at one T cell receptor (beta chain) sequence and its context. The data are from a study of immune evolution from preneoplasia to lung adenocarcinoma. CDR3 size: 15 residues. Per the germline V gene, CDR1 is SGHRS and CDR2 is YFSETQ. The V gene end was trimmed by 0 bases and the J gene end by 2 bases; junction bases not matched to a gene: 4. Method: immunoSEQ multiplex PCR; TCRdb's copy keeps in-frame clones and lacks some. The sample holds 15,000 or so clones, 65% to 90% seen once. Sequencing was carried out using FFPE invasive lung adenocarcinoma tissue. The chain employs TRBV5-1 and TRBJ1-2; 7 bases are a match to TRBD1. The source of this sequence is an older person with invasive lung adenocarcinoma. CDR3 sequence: CASSLGQGGNYGYTF. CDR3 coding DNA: TGCGCCAGCAGCTTGGGACAGGGTGGAAACTATGGCTACACCTTC.